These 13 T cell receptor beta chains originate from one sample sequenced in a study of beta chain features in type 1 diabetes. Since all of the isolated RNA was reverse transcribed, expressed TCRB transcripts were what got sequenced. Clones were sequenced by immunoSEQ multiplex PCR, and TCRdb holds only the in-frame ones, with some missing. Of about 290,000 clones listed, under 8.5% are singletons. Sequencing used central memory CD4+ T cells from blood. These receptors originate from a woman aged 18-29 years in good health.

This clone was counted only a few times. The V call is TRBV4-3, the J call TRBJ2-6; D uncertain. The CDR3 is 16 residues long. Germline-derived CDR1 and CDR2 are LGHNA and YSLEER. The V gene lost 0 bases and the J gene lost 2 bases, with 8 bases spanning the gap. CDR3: CASSQDLATGANVLTF. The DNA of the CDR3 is TGCGCCAGCAGCCAAGATCTCGCAACTGGGGCCAACGTCCTGACTTTC.

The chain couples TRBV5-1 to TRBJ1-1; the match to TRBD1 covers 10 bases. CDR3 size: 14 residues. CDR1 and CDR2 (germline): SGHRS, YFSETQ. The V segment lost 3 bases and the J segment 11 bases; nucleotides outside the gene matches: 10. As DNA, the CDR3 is TGCGCCAGCAGCTCAGTGGGATCGGGACAGGGGGCTTTCTTT. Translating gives CASSSVGSGQGAFF. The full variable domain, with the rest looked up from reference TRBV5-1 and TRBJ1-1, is KAGVTQTPRYLIKTRGQQVTLSCSPISGHRSVSWYQQTPGQGLQFLFEYFSETQRNKGNFPGRFSGRQFSNSRSEMNVSTLELGDSALYLCASSSVGSGQGAFFGQGTRLTVV.

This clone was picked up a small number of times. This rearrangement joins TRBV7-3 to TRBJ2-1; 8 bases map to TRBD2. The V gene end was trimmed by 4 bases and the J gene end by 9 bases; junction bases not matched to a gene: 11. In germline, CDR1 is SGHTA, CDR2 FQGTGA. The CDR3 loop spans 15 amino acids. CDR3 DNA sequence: TGTGCCAGCAGCTCCCCGGGGGGGGCCGGTGGTGAGCAGTTCTTC. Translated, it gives CASSSPGGAGGEQFF.

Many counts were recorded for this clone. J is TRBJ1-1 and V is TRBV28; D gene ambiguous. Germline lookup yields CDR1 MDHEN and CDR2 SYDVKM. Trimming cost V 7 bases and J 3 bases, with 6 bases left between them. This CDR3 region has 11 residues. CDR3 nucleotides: TGTGCCAGCACCCACTACACTGAAGCTTTCTTT. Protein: CASTHYTEAFF.

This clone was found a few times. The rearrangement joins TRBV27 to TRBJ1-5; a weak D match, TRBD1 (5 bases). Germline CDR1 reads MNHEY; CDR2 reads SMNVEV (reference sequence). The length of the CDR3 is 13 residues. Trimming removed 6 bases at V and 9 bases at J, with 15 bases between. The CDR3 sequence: CASSWDAERPQHF. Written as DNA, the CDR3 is TGTGCCAGCAGCTGGGACGCGGAGAGGCCCCAGCATTTT.

This chain's CDR3 is CASTKGGRLGTQYF. The CDR3 DNA is TGTGCCAGCACCAAGGGAGGACGCCTCGGGACCCAGTACTTC. The rearrangement links TRBV5-8 to TRBJ2-5, with TRBD2 as a possible D gene (6 bases). Looked up from germline, CDR1 is SGHTS and CDR2 is YDEGEE. This CDR3 spans 14 amino acids. Trimming stripped 6 bases from V and 7 bases from J, with 19 bases between.

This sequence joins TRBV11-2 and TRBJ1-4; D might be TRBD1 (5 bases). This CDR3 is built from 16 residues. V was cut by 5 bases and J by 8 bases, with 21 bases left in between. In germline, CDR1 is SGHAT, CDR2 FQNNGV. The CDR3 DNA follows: TGTGCCAGCAGCCCTAATATGCGGGGGAGAGAAGAAAAACTGTTTTTT. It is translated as CASSPNMRGREEKLFF.

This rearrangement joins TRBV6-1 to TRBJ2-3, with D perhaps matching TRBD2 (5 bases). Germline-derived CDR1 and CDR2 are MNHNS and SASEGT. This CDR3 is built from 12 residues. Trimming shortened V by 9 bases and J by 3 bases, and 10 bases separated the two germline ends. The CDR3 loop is CASKRDTDTQYF. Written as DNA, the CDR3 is TGTGCCAGTAAACGGGATACAGATACGCAGTATTTT.

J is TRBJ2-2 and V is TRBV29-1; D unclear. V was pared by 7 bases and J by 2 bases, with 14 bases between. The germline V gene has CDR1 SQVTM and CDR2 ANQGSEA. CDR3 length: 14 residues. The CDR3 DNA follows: TGCAGCGCATCCGCCGGGCCTAACACCGGGGAGCTGTTTTTT. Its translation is CSASAGPNTGELFF.

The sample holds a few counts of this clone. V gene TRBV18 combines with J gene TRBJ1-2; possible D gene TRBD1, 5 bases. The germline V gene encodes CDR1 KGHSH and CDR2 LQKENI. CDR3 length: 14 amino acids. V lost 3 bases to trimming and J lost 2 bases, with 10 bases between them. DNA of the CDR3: TGTGCCAGCTCACCTGCCGACAGCAACTATGGCTACACCTTC. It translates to CASSPADSNYGYTF.

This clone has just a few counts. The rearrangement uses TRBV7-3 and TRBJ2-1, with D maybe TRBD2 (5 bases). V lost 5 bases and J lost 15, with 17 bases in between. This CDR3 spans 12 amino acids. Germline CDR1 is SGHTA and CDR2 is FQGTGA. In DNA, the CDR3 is TGTGCCAGCAGCCCAGGACTCCCGGCACTGTTCTTC. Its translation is CASSPGLPALFF.

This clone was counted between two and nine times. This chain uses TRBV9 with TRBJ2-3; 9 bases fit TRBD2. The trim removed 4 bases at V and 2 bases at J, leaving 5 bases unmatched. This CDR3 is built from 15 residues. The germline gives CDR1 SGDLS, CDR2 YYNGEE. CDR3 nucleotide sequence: TGTGCCAGCAGCTACCTAGCGGGGAACACAGATACGCAGTATTTT. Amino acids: CASSYLAGNTDTQYF.

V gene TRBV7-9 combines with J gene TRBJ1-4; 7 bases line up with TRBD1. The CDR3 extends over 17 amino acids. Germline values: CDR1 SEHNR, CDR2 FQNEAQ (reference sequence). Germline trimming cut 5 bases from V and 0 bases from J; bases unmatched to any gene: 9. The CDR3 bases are TGTGCCAGCAGCCGCCCCGACAGGGTTGCAACTAATGAAAAACTGTTTTTT. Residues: CASSRPDRVATNEKLFF.